This TCR beta chain was profiled in a study of shared clonotypes between healthy human individuals. The CDR3 totals 16 residues. V lost 5 bases, J lost 6 bases, and 19 bases lay in between. Germline V gives CDR1 SGHAT, CDR2 FQNNGV. Naive CD8 cells were CD45RO-negative, positively selected for CCR7, excluding terminally differentiated effector memory CD45RA+ cells. The protocol was immunoSEQ multiplex PCR, while the TCRdb copy is restricted to in-frame clones and leaves out a portion. The data contain around 2.1 million clones, about 92% of them singletons. The sample consisted of naive CD8+ T cells from PBMCs. The chain is built from TRBV11-2 and TRBJ1-4; D remains ambiguous. The sequence derives from a man younger than 35 in good health. Some clones in this sample may be carry-over from other donors' samples. The CDR3: CASSQREGSPYEKLFF. The CDR3, as DNA: TGTGCCAGCAGCCAGCGAGAGGGATCTCCCTATGAAAAACTGTTTTTT. The complete variable domain, with remaining parts taken from reference TRBV11-2 and TRBJ1-4, reads EAGVAQSPRYKIIEKRQSVAFWCNPISGHATLYWYQQILGQGPKLLIQFQNNGVVDDSQLPKDRFSAERLKGVDSTLKIQPAKLEDSAVYLCASSQREGSPYEKLFFGSGTQLSVL.